The source of this T cell receptor (beta chain) is a study of high-grade serous ovarian cancer treatment subgroups. About the study: On average, 14,192 reads and 7,000 to 8,000 unique TCR beta rearrangements were obtained per sample.

General study points: Spatial context was lost because tumors were sequenced in bulk. Repertoire analysis covered CDR3 alone, not CDR1 or CDR2.

Germline loops: CDR1 SGDLS, CDR2 YYNGEE. V lost 0 bases to trimming and J lost 1 base, with 5 bases between them. The CDR3 contains 13 residues. As for this clone: Its specificity is not known.

Tumor tissue was taken before any definitive surgery or chemotherapy was given. The method was immunoSEQ multiplex PCR; TCRdb's version includes in-frame clones alone and lacks a portion of them. This table holds around 9,500 clones, approximately 91% found once. This receptor was taken from a human donor with high-grade serous ovarian cancer. The V gene is TRBV9, the J gene TRBJ2-7, with no clear D. Sequenced material: tumor tissue. For the CDR3, the DNA is TGTGCCAGCAGCGTAGGGTTGTCCTACGAGCAGTACTTC. Translated, it gives CASSVGLSYEQYF.